Sequencing of this TCR beta chain was carried out in a study of response to subunit inactivated influenza vaccine. Findings and limits, study-wide: The authors put forward the suggestion that each seasonal influenza vaccination may bring in only a limited number of new T cells.

CDR1 and CDR2 (germline): MNHEY, SVGEGT. The CDR3 runs 13 residues. V lost 7 bases, J lost 10 bases, and 14 bases lay in between. TCRdb fed the RT-PCR reads into MiXCR, producing one record per CDR3 protein. The top ten hold over 9.5% of the sample, which has about 520,000 distinct CDR3 sequences, 9.5% to 12% seen once. To note about this clonotype: The antigen is not known.

Source: PBMCs from blood, taken roughly 47 days after vaccination. V usage is TRBV6-2 or TRBV6-3 and J usage is TRBJ1-6; tentatively, D is TRBD1 (5 bases). The TCR originated in a man aged 50 to 59 who received an inactivated influenza vaccine. CDR3 sequence (DNA): TGTGCCAGCATCCCGGCGAGGGGATCACCCCTCCACTTT. It codes for CASIPARGSPLHF.